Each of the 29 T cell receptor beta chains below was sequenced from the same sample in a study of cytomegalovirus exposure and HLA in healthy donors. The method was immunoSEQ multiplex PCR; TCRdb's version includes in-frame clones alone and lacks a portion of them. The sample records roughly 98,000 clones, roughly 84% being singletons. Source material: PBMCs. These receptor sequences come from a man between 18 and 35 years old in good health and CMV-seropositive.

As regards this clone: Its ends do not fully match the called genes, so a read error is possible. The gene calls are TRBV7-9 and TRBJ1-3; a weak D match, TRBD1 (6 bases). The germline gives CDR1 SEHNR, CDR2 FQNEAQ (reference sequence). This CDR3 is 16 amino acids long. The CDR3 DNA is TGTGCCAGCAGCCCCGCAAGCTTAGGAACCTCCGACAGGTCGGGGTTT. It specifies CASSPASLGTSDRSGF.

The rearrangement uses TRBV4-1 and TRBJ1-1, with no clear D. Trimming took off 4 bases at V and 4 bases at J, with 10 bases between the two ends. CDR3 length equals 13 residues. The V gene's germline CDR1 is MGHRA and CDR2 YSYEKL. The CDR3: CASSPGAGTEAFF. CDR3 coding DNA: TGCGCCAGCAGCCCCGGAGCGGGCACTGAAGCTTTCTTT.

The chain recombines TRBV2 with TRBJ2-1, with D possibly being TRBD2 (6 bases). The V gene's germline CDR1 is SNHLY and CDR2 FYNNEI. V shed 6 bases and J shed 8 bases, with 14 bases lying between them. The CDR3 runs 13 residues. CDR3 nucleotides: TGTGCCAGCAGGCCTTATAGCGGAGATGAGCAGTTCTTC. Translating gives CASRPYSGDEQFF.

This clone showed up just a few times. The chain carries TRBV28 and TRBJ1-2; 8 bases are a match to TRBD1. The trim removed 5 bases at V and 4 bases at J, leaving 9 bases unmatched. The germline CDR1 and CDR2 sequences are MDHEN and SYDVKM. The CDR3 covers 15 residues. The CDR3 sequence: CASSPRTGGSYGYTF. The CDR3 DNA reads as TGTGCCAGCAGTCCGAGAACAGGGGGGAGCTATGGCTACACCTTC.

The DNA for the CDR3 is TGTGCCAGTAGTATACCTCGACAGGGGGCGGCTGGGGCCAACGTCCTGACTTTC. This translates into CASSIPRQGAAGANVLTF. The chain employs TRBV19 and TRBJ2-6, with TRBD1 identical over 10 bases. Germline CDR1 and CDR2: LNHDA and SQIVND (reference sequence). This CDR3 comprises 18 residues. V dropped 2 bases and J dropped 2; count of bases not matched to a gene: 6.

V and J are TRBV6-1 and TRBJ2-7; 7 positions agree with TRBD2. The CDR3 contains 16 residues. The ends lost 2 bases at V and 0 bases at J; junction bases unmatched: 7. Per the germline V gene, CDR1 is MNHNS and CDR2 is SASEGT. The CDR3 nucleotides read TGTGCCAGCAGTGAATGGGGGGGGATGGCCTCCTACGAGCAGTACTTC. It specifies CASSEWGGMASYEQYF.

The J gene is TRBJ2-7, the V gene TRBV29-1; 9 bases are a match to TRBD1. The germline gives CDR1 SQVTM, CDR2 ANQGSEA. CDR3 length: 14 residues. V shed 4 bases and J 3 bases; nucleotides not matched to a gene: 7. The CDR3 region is CSVAGTGRGYEQYF. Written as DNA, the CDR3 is TGCAGCGTTGCCGGGACAGGGAGAGGCTACGAGCAGTACTTC.

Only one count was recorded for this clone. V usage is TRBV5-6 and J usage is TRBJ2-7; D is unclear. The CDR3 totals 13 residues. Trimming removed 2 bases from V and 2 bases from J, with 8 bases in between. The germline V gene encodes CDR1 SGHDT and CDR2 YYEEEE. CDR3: CASSFTETYEQYF. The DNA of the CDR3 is TGTGCCAGCAGCTTCACAGAAACCTACGAGCAGTACTTC.

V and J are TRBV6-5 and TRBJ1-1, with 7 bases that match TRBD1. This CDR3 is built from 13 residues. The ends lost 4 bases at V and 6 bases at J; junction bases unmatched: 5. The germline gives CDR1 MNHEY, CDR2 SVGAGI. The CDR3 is CASSLQGSAEAFF. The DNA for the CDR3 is TGTGCCAGCAGTTTACAGGGGAGTGCTGAAGCTTTCTTT.

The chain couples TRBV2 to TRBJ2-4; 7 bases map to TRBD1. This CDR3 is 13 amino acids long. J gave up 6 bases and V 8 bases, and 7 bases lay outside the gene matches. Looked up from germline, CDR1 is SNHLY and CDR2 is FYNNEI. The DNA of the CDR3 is TGTGCCAGCGGGGGACAGCAATCAAACATTCAGTACTTC. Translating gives CASGGQQSNIQYF.

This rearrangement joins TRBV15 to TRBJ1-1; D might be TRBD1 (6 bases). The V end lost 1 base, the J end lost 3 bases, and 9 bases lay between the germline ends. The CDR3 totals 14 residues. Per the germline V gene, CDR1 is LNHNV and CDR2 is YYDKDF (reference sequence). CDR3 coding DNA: TGTGCCACCAGCAGAGTGACAGGTTACACTGAAGCTTTCTTT. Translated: CATSRVTGYTEAFF.

The CDR3 is CSVEGRVLVQETQYF. CDR3 DNA: TGCAGCGTTGAGGGCAGGGTTTTGGTACAAGAGACCCAGTACTTC. V and J are TRBV29-1 and TRBJ2-5; D possibly corresponds to TRBD1 (5 bases). Germline V gives CDR1 SQVTM, CDR2 ANQGSEA. Trimming stripped 3 bases from V and 2 bases from J, with 16 bases between. This CDR3 has 15 amino acids.

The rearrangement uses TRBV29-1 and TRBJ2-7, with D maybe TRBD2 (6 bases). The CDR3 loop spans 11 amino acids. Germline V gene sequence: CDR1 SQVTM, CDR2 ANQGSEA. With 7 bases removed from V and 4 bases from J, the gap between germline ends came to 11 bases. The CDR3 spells CSGGDLYEQYF. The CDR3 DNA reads TGCAGCGGGGGGGACCTTTACGAGCAGTACTTC.

The CDR3 nucleotides are TGTGCCAGCAGCAAACATCACAGGGGGGACGCGTTTTCACCCCTCCACTTT. Protein: CASSKHHRGDAFSPLHF. This sequence joins TRBV21-1 and TRBJ1-6; the table's D call, TRBD1, has no DNA check behind it. TRBV21-1 is a pseudogene locus. CDR3 length: 17 residues.

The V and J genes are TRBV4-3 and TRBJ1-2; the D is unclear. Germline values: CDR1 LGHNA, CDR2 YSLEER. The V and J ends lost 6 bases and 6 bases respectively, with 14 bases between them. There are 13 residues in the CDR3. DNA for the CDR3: TGCGCCAGCAGTCCATATCGGGGTGATGGCTACACCTTC. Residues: CASSPYRGDGYTF.

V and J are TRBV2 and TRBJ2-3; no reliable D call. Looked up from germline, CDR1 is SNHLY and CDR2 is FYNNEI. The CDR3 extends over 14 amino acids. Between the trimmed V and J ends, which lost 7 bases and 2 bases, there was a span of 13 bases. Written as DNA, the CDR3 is TGTGCCAGCATGCGTATTCCCAACACAGATACGCAGTATTTT. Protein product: CASMRIPNTDTQYF. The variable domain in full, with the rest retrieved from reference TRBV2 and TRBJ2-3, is EPEVTQTPSHQVTQMGQEVILRCVPISNHLYFYWYRQILGQKVEFLVSFYNNEISEKSEIFDDQFSVERPDGSNFTLKIRSTKLEDSAMYFCASMRIPNTDTQYFGPGTRLTVL.

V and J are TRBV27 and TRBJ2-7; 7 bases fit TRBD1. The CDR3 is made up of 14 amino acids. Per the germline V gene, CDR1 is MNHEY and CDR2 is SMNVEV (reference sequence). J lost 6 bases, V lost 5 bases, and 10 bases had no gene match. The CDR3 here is CASSPDRAVFEQYF. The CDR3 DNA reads TGTGCCAGCAGTCCAGACAGGGCGGTATTCGAGCAGTACTTC.

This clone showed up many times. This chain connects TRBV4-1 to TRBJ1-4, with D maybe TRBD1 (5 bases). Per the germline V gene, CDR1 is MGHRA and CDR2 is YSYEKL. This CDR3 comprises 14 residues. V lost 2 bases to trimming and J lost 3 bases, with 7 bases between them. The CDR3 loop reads CASSQLRANEKLFF. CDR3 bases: TGCGCCAGCAGCCAACTCAGGGCTAATGAAAAACTGTTTTTT.

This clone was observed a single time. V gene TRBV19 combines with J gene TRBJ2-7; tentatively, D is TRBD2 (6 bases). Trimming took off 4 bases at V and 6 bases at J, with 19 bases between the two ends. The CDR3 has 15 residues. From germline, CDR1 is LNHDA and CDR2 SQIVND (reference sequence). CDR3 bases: TGTGCCAGTAGTACGTCAGCAGGGAGGACGAGCGAGCAGTACTTC. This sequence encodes CASSTSAGRTSEQYF. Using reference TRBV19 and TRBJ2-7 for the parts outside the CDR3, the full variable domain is DGGITQSPKYLFRKEGQNVTLSCEQNLNHDAMYWYRQDPGQGLRLIYYSQIVNDFQKGDIAEGYSVSREKKESFPLTVTSAQKNPTAFYLCASSTSAGRTSEQYFGPGTRLTVT.

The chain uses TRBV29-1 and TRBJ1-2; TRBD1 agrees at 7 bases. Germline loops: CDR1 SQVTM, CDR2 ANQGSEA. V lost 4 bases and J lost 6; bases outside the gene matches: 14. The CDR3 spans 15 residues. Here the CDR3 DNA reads TGCAGCGTTGGTTCCCCGCAGGGGGTTGTGGATGGCTACACCTTC. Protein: CSVGSPQGVVDGYTF.

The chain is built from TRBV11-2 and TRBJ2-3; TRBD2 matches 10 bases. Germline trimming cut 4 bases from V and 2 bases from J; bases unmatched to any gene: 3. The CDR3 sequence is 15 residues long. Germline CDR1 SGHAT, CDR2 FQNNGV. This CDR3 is CASSSSGGATDTQYF. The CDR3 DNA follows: TGTGCCAGCAGCTCAAGCGGGGGGGCCACAGATACGCAGTATTTT.

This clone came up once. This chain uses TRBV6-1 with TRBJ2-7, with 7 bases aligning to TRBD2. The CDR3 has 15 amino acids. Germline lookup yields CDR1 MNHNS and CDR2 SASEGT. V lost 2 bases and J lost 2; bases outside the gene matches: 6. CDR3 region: CASSESSAGTYEQYF. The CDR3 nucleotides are TGTGCCAGCAGTGAATCTTCAGCGGGGACCTACGAGCAGTACTTC.

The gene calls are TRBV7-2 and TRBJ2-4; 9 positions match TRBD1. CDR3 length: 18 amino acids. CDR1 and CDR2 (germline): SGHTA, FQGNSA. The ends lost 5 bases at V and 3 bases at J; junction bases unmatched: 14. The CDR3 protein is CASSQRGGTGLGKNIQYF. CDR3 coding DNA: TGTGCCAGCAGCCAAAGGGGGGGGACAGGGCTAGGCAAAAACATTCAGTACTTC.

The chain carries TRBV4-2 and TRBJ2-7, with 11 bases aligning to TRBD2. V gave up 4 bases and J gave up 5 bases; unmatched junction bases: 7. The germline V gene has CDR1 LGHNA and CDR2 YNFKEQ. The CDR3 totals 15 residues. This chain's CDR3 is CASSLRTSGLDEQYF. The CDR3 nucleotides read TGTGCCAGCAGCCTAAGGACTAGCGGGCTCGACGAGCAGTACTTC.

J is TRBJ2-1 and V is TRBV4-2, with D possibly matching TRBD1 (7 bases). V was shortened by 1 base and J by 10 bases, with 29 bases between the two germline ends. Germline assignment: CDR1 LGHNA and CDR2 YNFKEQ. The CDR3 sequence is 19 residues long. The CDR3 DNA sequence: TGTGCCAGCAGCCAAGGGACAGGTCAGGGGGGTTTCCGTCCCACCGAGCAGTTCTTC. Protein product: CASSQGTGQGGFRPTEQFF.

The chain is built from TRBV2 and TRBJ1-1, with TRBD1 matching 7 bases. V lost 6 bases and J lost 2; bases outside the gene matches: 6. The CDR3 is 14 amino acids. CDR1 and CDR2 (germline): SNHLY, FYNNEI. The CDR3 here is CASRDTGANTEAFF. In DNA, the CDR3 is TGTGCCAGCAGAGACACAGGGGCCAACACTGAAGCTTTCTTT.

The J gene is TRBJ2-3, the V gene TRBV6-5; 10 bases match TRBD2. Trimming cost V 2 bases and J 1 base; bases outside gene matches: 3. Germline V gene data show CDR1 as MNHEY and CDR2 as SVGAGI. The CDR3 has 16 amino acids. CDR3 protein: CASSYALAGGTDTQYF. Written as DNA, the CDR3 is TGTGCCAGCAGTTACGCCCTAGCGGGAGGCACAGATACGCAGTATTTT.

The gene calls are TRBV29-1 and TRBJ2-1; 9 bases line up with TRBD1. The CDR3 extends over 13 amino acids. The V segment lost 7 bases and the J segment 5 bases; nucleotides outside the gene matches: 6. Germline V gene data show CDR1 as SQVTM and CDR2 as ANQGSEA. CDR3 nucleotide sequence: TGCAGCGCCCCGGGACAGGGTCACAATGAGCAGTTCTTC. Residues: CSAPGQGHNEQFF.

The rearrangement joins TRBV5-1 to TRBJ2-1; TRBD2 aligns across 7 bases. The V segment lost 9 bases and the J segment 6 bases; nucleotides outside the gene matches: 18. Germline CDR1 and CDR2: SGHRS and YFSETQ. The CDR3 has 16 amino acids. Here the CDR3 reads CATELGAGERSNEQFF. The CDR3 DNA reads TGCGCCACCGAGTTAGGGGCGGGAGAGCGGAGCAATGAGCAGTTCTTC.